The sequence of this T cell receptor (beta chain) was determined in a study of cytomegalovirus exposure and HLA in healthy donors. This clone was counted once. Its target is unknown. Study-wide findings and caveats: Presence/absence analysis assumed near-uniform sequencing depth across donors.

V dropped 3 bases and J dropped 8; count of bases not matched to a gene: 6. The germline V gene has CDR1 SEHNR and CDR2 FQNEAQ (reference sequence). The CDR3 is 14 amino acids. With 60 Vbeta and 13 Jbeta primers, the PCR was carried out. TCRdb keeps only in-frame clones here, not all; method: immunoSEQ multiplex PCR. Here the sample spans under 200,000 clones, about four fifths being singletons. Sequenced: PBMCs. The clonotype originates from a male donor in good health and CMV-seropositive. The chain recombines TRBV7-9 with TRBJ2-1; 8 nucleotides agree with TRBD2. CDR3 in DNA: TGTGCCAGCAGCTTCGCGGGGGGCCGGGATGAGCAGTTCTTC. It yields the protein CASSFAGGRDEQFF.